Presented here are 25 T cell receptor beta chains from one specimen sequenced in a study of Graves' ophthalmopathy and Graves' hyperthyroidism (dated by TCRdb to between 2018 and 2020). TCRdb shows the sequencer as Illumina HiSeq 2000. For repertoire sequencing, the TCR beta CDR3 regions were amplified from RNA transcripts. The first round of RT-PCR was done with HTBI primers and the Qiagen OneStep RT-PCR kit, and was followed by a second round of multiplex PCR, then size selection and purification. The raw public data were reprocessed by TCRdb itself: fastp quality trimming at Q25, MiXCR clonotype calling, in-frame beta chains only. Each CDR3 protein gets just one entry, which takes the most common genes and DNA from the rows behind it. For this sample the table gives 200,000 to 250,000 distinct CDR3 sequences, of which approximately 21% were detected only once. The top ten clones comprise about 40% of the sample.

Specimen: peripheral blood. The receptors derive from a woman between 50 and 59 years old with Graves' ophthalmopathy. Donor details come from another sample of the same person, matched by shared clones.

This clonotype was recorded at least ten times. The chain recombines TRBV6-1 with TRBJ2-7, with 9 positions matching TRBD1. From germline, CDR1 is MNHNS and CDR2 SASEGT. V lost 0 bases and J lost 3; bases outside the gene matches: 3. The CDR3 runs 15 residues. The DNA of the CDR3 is TGTGCCAGCAGTGAAGCAGGGACAGGGATCTACGAGCAGTACTTC. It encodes CASSEAGTGIYEQYF.

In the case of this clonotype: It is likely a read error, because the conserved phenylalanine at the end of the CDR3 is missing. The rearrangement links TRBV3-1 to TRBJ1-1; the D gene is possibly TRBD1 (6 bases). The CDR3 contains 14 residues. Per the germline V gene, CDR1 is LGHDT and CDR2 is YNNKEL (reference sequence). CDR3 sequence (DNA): TGTGTCAGCAGCCAAACCGACAGGAGCACTGAAGCTTTCCTT. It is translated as CVSSQTDRSTEAFL.

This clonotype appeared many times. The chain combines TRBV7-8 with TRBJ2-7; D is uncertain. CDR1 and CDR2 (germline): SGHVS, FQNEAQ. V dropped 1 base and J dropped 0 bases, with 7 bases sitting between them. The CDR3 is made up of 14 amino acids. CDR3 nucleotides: TGTGCCAGCAGCTTAGAGCCGGGCTCCTACGAGCAGTACTTC. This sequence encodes CASSLEPGSYEQYF.

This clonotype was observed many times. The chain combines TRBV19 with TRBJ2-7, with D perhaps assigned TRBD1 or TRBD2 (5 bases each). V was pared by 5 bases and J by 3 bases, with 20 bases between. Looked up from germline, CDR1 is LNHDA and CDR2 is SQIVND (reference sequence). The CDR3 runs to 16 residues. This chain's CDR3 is CASSSLPGPIFYEQYF. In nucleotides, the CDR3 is TGTGCCAGTAGTTCTCTCCCGGGACCGATTTTCTACGAGCAGTACTTC.

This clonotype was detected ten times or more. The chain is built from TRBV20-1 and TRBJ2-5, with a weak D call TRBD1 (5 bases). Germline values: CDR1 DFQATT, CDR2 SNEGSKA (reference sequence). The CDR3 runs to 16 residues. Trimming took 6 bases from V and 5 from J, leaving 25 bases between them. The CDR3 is CSAVSIWQGSHETQYF. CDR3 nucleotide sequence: TGCAGTGCCGTCAGTATTTGGCAGGGTTCGCATGAGACCCAGTACTTC.

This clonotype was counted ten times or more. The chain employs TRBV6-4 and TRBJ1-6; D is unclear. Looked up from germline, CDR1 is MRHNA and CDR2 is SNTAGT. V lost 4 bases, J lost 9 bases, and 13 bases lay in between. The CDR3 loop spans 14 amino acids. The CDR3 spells CASSATTGSSPLHF. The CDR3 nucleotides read TGTGCCAGCAGTGCCACGACGGGGAGTTCACCCCTCCACTTT.

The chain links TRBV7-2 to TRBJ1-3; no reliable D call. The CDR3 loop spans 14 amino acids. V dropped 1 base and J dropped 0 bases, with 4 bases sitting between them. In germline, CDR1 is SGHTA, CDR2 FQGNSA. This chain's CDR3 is CASSLEGSGNTIYF. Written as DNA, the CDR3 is TGTGCCAGCAGCTTAGAAGGCTCTGGAAACACCATATATTTT.

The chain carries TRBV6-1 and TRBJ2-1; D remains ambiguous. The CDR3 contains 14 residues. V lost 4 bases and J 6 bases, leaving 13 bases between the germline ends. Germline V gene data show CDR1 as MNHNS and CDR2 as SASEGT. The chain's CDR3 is CASSVSLGINEQFF. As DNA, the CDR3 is TGTGCCAGCAGTGTATCCTTGGGAATCAATGAGCAGTTCTTC.

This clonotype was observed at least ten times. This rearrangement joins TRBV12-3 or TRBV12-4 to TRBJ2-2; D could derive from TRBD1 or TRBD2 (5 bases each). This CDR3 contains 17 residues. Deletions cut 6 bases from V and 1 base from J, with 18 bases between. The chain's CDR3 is CASSRRAGTLNTGELFF. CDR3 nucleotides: TGTGCCAGCAGCCGACGCGCTGGGACGCTGAACACCGGGGAGCTGTTTTTT.

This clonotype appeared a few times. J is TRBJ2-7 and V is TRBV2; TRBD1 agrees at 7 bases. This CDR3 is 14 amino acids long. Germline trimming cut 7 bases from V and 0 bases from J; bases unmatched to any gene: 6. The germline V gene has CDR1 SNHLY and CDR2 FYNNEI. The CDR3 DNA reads TGTGCCAGCATCCGGGACAGAAGCTCCTACGAGCAGTACTTC. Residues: CASIRDRSSYEQYF.

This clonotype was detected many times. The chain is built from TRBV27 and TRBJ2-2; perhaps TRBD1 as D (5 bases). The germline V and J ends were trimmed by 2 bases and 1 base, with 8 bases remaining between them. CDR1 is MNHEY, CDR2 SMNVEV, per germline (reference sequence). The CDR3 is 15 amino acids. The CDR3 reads CASSLRGRNTGELFF. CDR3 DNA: TGTGCCAGCAGTTTAAGGGGTCGGAACACCGGGGAGCTGTTTTTT.

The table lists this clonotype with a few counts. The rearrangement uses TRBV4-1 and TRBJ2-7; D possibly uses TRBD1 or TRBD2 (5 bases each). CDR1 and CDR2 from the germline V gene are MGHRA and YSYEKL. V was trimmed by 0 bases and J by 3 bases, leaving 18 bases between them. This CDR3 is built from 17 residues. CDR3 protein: CASSQELGTGEYYEQYF. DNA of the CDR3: TGCGCCAGCAGCCAAGAACTTGGGACGGGTGAATACTACGAGCAGTACTTC.

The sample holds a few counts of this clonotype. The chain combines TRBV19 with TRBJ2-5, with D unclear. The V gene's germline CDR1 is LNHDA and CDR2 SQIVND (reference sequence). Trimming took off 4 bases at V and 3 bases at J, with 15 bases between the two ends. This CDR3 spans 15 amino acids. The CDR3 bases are TGTGCCAGTAGTAGACACCCAAGTGGAAAAGAGACCCAGTACTTC. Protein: CASSRHPSGKETQYF.

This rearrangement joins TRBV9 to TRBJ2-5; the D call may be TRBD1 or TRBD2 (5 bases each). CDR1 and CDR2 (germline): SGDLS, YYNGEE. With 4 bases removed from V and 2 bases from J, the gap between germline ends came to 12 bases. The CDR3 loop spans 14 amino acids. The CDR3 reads CASSPTGAQETQYF. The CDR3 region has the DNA TGTGCCAGCAGCCCTACCGGGGCACAAGAGACCCAGTACTTC.

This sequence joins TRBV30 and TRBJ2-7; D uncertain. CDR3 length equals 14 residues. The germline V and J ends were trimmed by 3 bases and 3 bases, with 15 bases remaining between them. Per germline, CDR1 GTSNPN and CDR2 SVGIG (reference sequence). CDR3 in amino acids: CAWRRRTVYYEQYF. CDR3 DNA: TGTGCCTGGAGGCGACGGACCGTATACTACGAGCAGTACTTC.

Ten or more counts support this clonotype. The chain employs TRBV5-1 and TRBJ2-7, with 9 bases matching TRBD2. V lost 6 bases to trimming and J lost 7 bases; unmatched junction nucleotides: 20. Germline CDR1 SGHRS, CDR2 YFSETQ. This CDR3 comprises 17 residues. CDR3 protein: CASTANNVAGGPWEQYF. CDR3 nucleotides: TGCGCCAGCACCGCCAACAACGTCGCGGGAGGGCCGTGGGAGCAGTACTTC.

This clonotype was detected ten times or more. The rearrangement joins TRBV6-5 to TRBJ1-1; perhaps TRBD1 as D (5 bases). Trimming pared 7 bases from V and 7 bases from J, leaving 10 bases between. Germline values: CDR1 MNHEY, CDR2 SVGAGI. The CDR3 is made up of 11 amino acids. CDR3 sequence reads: CASITTVEAFF. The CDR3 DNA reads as TGTGCCAGCATTACGACAGTTGAAGCTTTCTTT.

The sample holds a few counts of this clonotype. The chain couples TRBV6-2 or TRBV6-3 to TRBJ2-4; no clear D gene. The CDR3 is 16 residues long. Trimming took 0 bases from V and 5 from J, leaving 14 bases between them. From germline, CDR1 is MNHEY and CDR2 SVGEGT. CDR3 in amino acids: CASSYSNIGPQNIQYF. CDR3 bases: TGTGCCAGCAGTTACTCGAATATTGGACCCCAAAACATTCAGTACTTC.

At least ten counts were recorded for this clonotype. CDR3 nucleotide sequence: TGTGCCAGCAGTGGACAGGGGGCCTTCCAAGAGACCCAGTACTTC. This sequence encodes CASSGQGAFQETQYF. The J gene is TRBJ2-5, the V gene TRBV28; 11 bases line up with TRBD1. This CDR3 is built from 15 residues. Germline V gene data show CDR1 as MDHEN and CDR2 as SYDVKM. V shed 5 bases, J shed 1 base, and the junction held 3 bases outside the gene matches.

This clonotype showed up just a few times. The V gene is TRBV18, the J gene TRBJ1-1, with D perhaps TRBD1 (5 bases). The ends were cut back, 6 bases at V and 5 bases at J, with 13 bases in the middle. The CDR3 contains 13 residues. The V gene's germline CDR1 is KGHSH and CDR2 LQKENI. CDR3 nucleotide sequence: TGTGCCAGCTCTCCAGTGCGGGGGACTGAAGCTTTCTTT. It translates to CASSPVRGTEAFF.

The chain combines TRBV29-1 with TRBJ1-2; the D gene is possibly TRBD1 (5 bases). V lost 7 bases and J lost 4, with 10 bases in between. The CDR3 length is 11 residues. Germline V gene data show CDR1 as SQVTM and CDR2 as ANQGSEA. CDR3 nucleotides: TGCAGCGGAAAGGGGTTCTATGGCTACACCTTC. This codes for CSGKGFYGYTF. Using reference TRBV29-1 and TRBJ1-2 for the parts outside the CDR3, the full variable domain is SAVISQKPSRDICQRGTSLTIQCQVDSQVTMMFWYRQQPGQSLTLIATANQGSEATYESGFVIDKFPISRPNLTFSTLTVSNMSPEDSSIYLCSGKGFYGYTFGSGTRLTVV.

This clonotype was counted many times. CDR3 residues: CASIFTGSDGYTF. CDR3 sequence (DNA): TGTGCCAGCATTTTTACAGGGAGCGATGGCTACACCTTC. The chain joins TRBV28 to TRBJ1-2; possible D gene TRBD1, 6 bases. Trimming took 7 bases from V and 6 from J, leaving 15 bases between them. This CDR3 comprises 13 residues. Germline V CDR1 and CDR2: MDHEN, SYDVKM.

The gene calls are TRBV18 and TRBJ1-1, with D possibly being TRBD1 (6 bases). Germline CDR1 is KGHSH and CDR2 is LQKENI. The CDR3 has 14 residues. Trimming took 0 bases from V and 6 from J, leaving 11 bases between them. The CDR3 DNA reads TGTGCCAGCTCACCACCGACAGGTTACTCTGAAGCTTTCTTT. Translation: CASSPPTGYSEAFF.

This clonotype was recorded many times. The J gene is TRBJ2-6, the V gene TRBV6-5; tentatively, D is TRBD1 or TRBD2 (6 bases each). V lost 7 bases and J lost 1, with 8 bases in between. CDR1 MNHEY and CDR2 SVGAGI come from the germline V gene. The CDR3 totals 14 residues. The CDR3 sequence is CASKGGSGANVLTF. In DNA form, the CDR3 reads TGTGCCAGCAAAGGGGGGTCTGGGGCCAACGTCCTGACTTTC.

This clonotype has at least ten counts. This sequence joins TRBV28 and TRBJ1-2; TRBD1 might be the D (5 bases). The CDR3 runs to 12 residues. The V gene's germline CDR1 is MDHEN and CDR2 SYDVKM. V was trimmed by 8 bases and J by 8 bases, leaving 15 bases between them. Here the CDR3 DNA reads TGTGCCAGCGGCTCCTCAGGGTACGGCTACACCTTC. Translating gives CASGSSGYGYTF.